The 23 T cell receptor beta chains presented below share a single source sample, sequenced in a study of shared clonotypes between healthy human individuals. TCRdb's copy holds only in-frame clones and misses some; the assay was immunoSEQ multiplex PCR. The sample consists of a few million clones, approximately 92% of them appearing once. Sequencing input: naive CD4+ T cells sorted from blood. Documented subset: CD45RA+ positively selected. Receptors originate from a man younger than 30 in good health.

This chain connects TRBV27 to TRBJ2-1; 10 bases map to TRBD2. V lost 4 bases and J lost 3; bases outside the gene matches: 9. The germline CDR1 and CDR2 sequences are MNHEY and SMNVEV (reference sequence). This CDR3 contains 17 residues. The CDR3 region is CASSSPLGTSDYNEQFF. The CDR3 DNA reads as TGTGCCAGCAGTTCCCCCCTCGGGACTAGCGACTACAATGAGCAGTTCTTC.

The chain combines TRBV28 with TRBJ2-2; a weak D match, TRBD1 (6 bases). V was pared by 4 bases and J by 5 bases, with 14 bases between. Germline V gene lookup returns CDR1 MDHEN and CDR2 SYDVKM. The CDR3 consists of 15 residues. The CDR3, as DNA: TGTGCCAGCAGTTCACAGGGCCCCAAGACCGGGGAGCTGTTTTTT. Protein: CASSSQGPKTGELFF. Full variable domain (missing parts from reference TRBV28 and TRBJ2-2): DVKVTQSSRYLVKRTGEKVFLECVQDMDHENMFWYRQDPGLGLRLIYFSYDVKMKEKGDIPEGYSVSREKKERFSLILESASTNQTSMYLCASSSQGPKTGELFFGEGSRLTVL.

This clone was seen just once. The rearrangement links TRBV18 to TRBJ1-1; D possibly corresponds to TRBD1 (5 bases). The CDR3 spans 13 residues. Trimming took 6 bases from V and 6 from J, leaving 14 bases between them. In germline, CDR1 is KGHSH, CDR2 LQKENI. Here the CDR3 DNA reads TGTGCCAGCTCCTGGGGGATGCAGGCTGAAGCTTTCTTT. Amino acids: CASSWGMQAEAFF.

The chain recombines TRBV6-5 with TRBJ2-4, with D possibly being TRBD2 (6 bases). The CDR3 is 16 residues long. Germline CDR1 and CDR2: MNHEY and SVGAGI. The V gene lost 0 bases and the J gene lost 6 bases, with 15 bases spanning the gap. The CDR3 is CASSYSRGSLPNIQYF. CDR3 bases: TGTGCCAGCAGTTACTCGCGGGGATCTCTCCCAAACATTCAGTACTTC.

This clone was detected only once. The rearrangement joins TRBV7-9 to TRBJ1-2, with 7 bases identical to TRBD1. Germline trimming cut 4 bases from V and 5 bases from J; bases unmatched to any gene: 7. The CDR3 spans 14 residues. Germline assignment: CDR1 SEHNR and CDR2 FQNEAQ (reference sequence). The CDR3 reads CASSSGGGKYGYTF. In DNA, the CDR3 is TGTGCCAGCAGCTCAGGGGGAGGAAAGTATGGCTACACCTTC.

The rearrangement joins TRBV30 to TRBJ1-6, with 10 bases that match TRBD1. V shed 4 bases, J shed 8 bases, and the junction held 5 bases outside the gene matches. Germline V lookup: CDR1 GTSNPN, CDR2 SVGIG (reference sequence). The CDR3 has 14 amino acids. DNA of the CDR3: TGTGCCTGGAACCGACAGGGGGCACATTCACCCCTCCACTTT. Its protein product is CAWNRQGAHSPLHF.

J is TRBJ2-5 and V is TRBV7-2, with no clear D. CDR1 is SGHTA, CDR2 FQGNSA, per germline. The CDR3 is 11 residues long. The ends were cut back, 5 bases at V and 10 bases at J, with 11 bases in the middle. The CDR3 region is CASSLGPFQYF. Here the CDR3 DNA reads TGTGCCAGCAGCCTGGGCCCATTCCAGTACTTC.

The CDR3 is CASSSATVLAKNIQYF. For the CDR3, the DNA is TGTGCCAGCAGTTCCGCGACAGTTCTAGCCAAAAACATTCAGTACTTC. The chain has TRBV28 and TRBJ2-4; D is perhaps TRBD1 (5 bases). V was cut by 4 bases and J by 0 bases, with 13 bases left in between. Germline CDR1 and CDR2: MDHEN and SYDVKM. The CDR3 is 16 amino acids.

V and J are TRBV6-1 and TRBJ2-5, with no clear D. CDR1 and CDR2 (germline): MNHNS, SASEGT. The CDR3 length is 10 residues. The V end was cut by 7 bases, the J end by 5 bases, with 5 bases between. The CDR3 spells CASNFETQYF. CDR3 DNA: TGTGCCAGCAATTTCGAGACCCAGTACTTC.

J is TRBJ2-5 and V is TRBV27, with D unresolved. The CDR3 is made up of 15 amino acids. CDR1 is MNHEY, CDR2 SMNVEV, per germline (reference sequence). The V end lost 2 bases, the J end lost 0 bases, and 10 bases lay between the germline ends. CDR3 region: CASSLGYEYQETQYF. For the CDR3, the DNA is TGTGCCAGCAGTTTAGGGTACGAGTACCAAGAGACCCAGTACTTC.

CDR3 DNA: TGCGCCAGCAGCTTGCCCGGGGTAGGAGAAGAGACCCAGTACTTC. This sequence encodes CASSLPGVGEETQYF. The rearrangement uses TRBV5-1 and TRBJ2-5, with D perhaps TRBD2 (5 bases). The germline V gene encodes CDR1 SGHRS and CDR2 YFSETQ. The CDR3 sequence is 15 residues long. V was pared by 1 base and J by 3 bases, with 13 bases between.

V is TRBV7-2 and J is TRBJ1-6; D not certain. The V end lost 2 bases, the J end lost 4 bases, and 12 bases lay between the germline ends. The CDR3 covers 16 residues. Germline V CDR1 and CDR2: SGHTA, FQGNSA. The CDR3 is CASSLNPTGYNSPLHF. The CDR3 nucleotides read TGTGCCAGCAGCTTAAACCCCACTGGGTATAATTCACCCCTCCACTTT.

On this clone itself: Different DNA sequences within this sample yield the same CDR3. The rearrangement joins TRBV28 to TRBJ1-2; no clear D. CDR3 length: 11 residues. Per the germline V gene, CDR1 is MDHEN and CDR2 is SYDVKM. V lost 3 bases and J lost 4, with 3 bases in between. The CDR3 spells CASSFRYGYTF. CDR3 nucleotides: TGTGCCAGCAGTTTTCGCTATGGCTACACCTTC.

The chain combines TRBV4-1 with TRBJ1-1; TRBD1 aligns across 8 bases. The V and J ends lost 0 bases and 5 bases, in that order; junction bases with no gene match: 11. CDR1 is MGHRA, CDR2 YSYEKL, per germline. The length of the CDR3 is 17 residues. The CDR3 DNA sequence: TGCGCCAGCAGCCAAGATCGCGGGAGGACAGGGCGGACTGAAGCTTTCTTT. It codes for CASSQDRGRTGRTEAFF.

This chain connects TRBV6-5 to TRBJ2-7, with 8 bases matching TRBD1. Looked up from germline, CDR1 is MNHEY and CDR2 is SVGAGI. Trimming removed 10 bases from V and 7 bases from J; junction bases left unmatched: 15. The CDR3 consists of 14 residues. CDR3 residues: CATTAGGYLGEQYF. The CDR3 region has the DNA TGTGCCACAACGGCAGGGGGCTACCTGGGGGAGCAGTACTTC.

The chain employs TRBV5-4 and TRBJ2-3; 7 bases line up with TRBD1. The CDR3 runs 16 residues. CDR1 and CDR2 (germline): SGHNT, YYREEE (reference sequence). After removal of 4 bases from V and 3 bases from J, the junction contained 11 bases not matched to a gene. The CDR3 DNA follows: TGTGCCAGCAGCCTGGGTGGGACAGTAATAACAGATACGCAGTATTTT. Amino acids: CASSLGGTVITDTQYF.

This chain uses TRBV10-3 with TRBJ1-1; D not resolved. The CDR3 has 13 amino acids. Germline V gene sequence: CDR1 ENHRY, CDR2 SYGVKD. V lost 7 bases and J 5 bases, leaving 14 bases between the germline ends. The CDR3: CAINFRLGTEAFF. The CDR3, as DNA: TGTGCCATCAATTTTAGGCTGGGAACTGAAGCTTTCTTT.

V is TRBV18 and J is TRBJ1-6; possibly TRBD1 for D (5 bases). Germline lookup yields CDR1 KGHSH and CDR2 LQKENI. CDR3 length: 14 amino acids. V was shortened by 4 bases and J by 6 bases, with 10 bases between the two germline ends. CDR3 in amino acids: CASSQGAGNSPLHF. CDR3 sequence (DNA): TGTGCCAGCTCACAAGGGGCAGGTAATTCACCCCTCCACTTT.

This clone was observed a single time. V and J are TRBV7-3 and TRBJ2-1; TRBD2 agrees at 7 bases. From germline, CDR1 is SGHTA and CDR2 FQGTGA. This CDR3 has 14 amino acids. Trimming removed 5 bases from V and 14 bases from J; junction bases left unmatched: 15. The CDR3 region is CASSEMAGTKEKFF. The CDR3 coding sequence is TGTGCCAGCAGCGAAATGGCGGGGACTAAGGAGAAGTTCTTC.

V is TRBV7-3 and J is TRBJ2-3, with 12 bases aligning to TRBD2. The CDR3 has 16 residues. V trimming: 4 bases; J trimming: 3 bases; junction bases outside the gene matches: 5. The germline V gene has CDR1 SGHTA and CDR2 FQGTGA. CDR3 nucleotides: TGTGCCAGCAGCTCCCTAGCGGGGGGGCGGACAGATACGCAGTATTTT. It codes for CASSSLAGGRTDTQYF.

The J gene is TRBJ2-3, the V gene TRBV2; the D gene could be TRBD1 or TRBD2 (5 bases each). V lost 5 bases and J 8 bases, leaving 20 bases between the germline ends. This CDR3 is built from 15 residues. Germline V CDR1 and CDR2: SNHLY, FYNNEI. The CDR3 nucleotides read TGTGCCAGCAGTCAAAACTCAGGGACCCCCTCTACGCAGTATTTT. Its protein product is CASSQNSGTPSTQYF.

CDR3 in amino acids: CASSLSGTESYEQYF. In DNA, the CDR3 is TGCGCCAGCAGCTTGTCGGGGACTGAATCCTACGAGCAGTACTTC. This rearrangement joins TRBV5-1 to TRBJ2-5; a weak D match, TRBD2 (6 bases). The J call is in doubt because the DNA end fits TRBJ2-7 better. The germline V gene encodes CDR1 SGHRS and CDR2 YFSETQ. The CDR3 is made up of 15 amino acids.

This clone was seen once. The V and J genes are TRBV30 and TRBJ2-1, with 9 bases identical to TRBD1. CDR3 size: 12 residues. The ends lost 4 bases at V and 5 bases at J; junction bases unmatched: 0. CDR1 and CDR2 (germline): GTSNPN, SVGIG (reference sequence). The CDR3, as DNA: TGTGCCTGGAACAGGGGGCACAATGAGCAGTTCTTC. Amino acid sequence: CAWNRGHNEQFF.